This T cell receptor beta chain appears in the sequencing data of a study of shared clonotypes between healthy human individuals. At the level of the study: Per donor, three plates held CD4 naive cells, three held CD4 memory, two held CD8 naive and one held CD8 memory. The study, taken as a whole, reports: Sharing across four donors was highest in naive CD4 (roughly 5%) and lowest in memory CD8 (approximately 0.4%). The low donor count limited represented genetic and exposure-history diversity.

Libraries were prepared by immunoSEQ multiplex PCR; TCRdb keeps only in-frame clonotypes and omits some of them. The table records some 2.4 million clones, 93% of them present only once. With regard to this clone: No antigen is known for it.

Germline values: CDR1 MDHEN, CDR2 SYDVKM. Trimming took off 6 bases at V and 8 bases at J, with 19 bases between the two ends. This CDR3 is 15 amino acids long. The chain has TRBV28 and TRBJ1-4; the D gene is possibly TRBD1 (5 bases). Specimen: naive CD4+ T cells from PBMCs. This sample's subset: CD45RA+ positively selected. This receptor was obtained from a man aged 18 to 30 in good health. Some clones in this sample may be carry-over from other donors' samples. The CDR3 here is CASSQGSGSGEKLFF. The DNA for the CDR3 is TGTGCCAGCAGCCAGGGATCGGGGTCAGGCGAAAAACTGTTTTTT.